The source of this T cell receptor (beta chain) is a study of blood T cell repertoires in COVID-19. V gave up 2 bases and J gave up 5 bases, with 16 bases separating them. The CDR3 spans 15 residues. Germline CDR1 and CDR2: LNHDA and SQIVND (reference sequence). Per the original data handling: Estimated nucleated cell counts came from reference gene primer amplification. Sequenced by immunoSEQ multiplex PCR; TCRdb stores in-frame clones only, minus some. V, J and clone size are taken as reported in that table, and D and trimming were inferred from the DNA itself. Of around 70,000 clones detected, 86% appear once; the ten largest clones hold about 8.3%.

The sequence came from a man aged 25 to 40 with acute or convalescent COVID-19. V and J are TRBV19 and TRBJ2-7; D gene unclear. The sequencing sample was made of peripheral blood. The CDR3 is CASSINRQVGNEQYF. The CDR3 DNA sequence: TGTGCCAGTAGTATAAACCGCCAGGTTGGTAACGAGCAGTACTTC.